This T cell receptor (beta chain) is drawn from a study of blood T cells in healthy people across ages. CDR1 is MGHRA, CDR2 YSYEKL, per germline. The length of the CDR3 is 14 residues. V was trimmed by 1 base and J by 0 bases, leaving 6 bases between them. Each sample used at least 6 million PBMCs. Using a J-beta primer mix together with a sample-barcoded 5' primer, a second PCR was run for about 7 to 12 cycles. TCRdb reanalysed the 5' RACE reads using MiXCR and keeps one entry per CDR3 protein. The sample has more than 450,000 distinct CDR3 sequences; about a quarter are singletons. This clonotype occurred a few times. These sequences were also reported in another study, on T cells of mothers and their children.

Material for sequencing was blood. The source of this sequence is a boy aged 2-15 years in good health. The chain has TRBV4-1 and TRBJ1-1; D not certain. Written as DNA, the CDR3 is TGCGCCAGCAGCCAAGCATTGTTGAACACTGAAGCTTTCTTT. It yields the protein CASSQALLNTEAFF.